This T cell receptor (beta chain) came from a study of PD-1 blockade in classical Hodgkin lymphoma. Study-wide context: Patients were administered nivolumab (3 mg/kg intravenously) every 2 weeks.

The patients all showed relapse after autologous stem cell transplantation, while their brentuximab vedotin exposure varied. Starting with thawed PBMCs, CD4+ T cells were purified by magnetic negative selection. The ends were cut back, 2 bases at V and 10 bases at J, with 24 bases in the middle. The germline V gene encodes CDR1 SGHAT and CDR2 FQNNGV. The CDR3 runs 17 residues. Libraries were prepared by immunoSEQ multiplex PCR; TCRdb keeps only in-frame clonotypes and omits some of them. The sample yields tens of thousands of clones, over 75% seen once. The rearrangement links TRBV11-2 to TRBJ2-4, with D perhaps matching TRBD1 (5 bases). The clonotype was recovered from a human donor with classical Hodgkin lymphoma. Material: CD4+ T cells from blood, obtained at baseline. The CDR3 DNA sequence: TGTGCCAGCAGCTTAATCGTCCGGGCAGGGCGTGGGGTTATTCAGTACTTC. It translates to CASSLIVRAGRGVIQYF.